These 9 T cell receptor beta chains were all obtained from the same sample, sequenced in a study of T cell changes during pregnancy in multiple sclerosis. TCRdb keeps only in-frame clones here, not all; method: immunoSEQ multiplex PCR. The sample holds 65,000 to 85,000 clones, roughly 88% seen once. Here the sequenced sample was peripheral blood, taken after pregnancy. All receptors derive from a female donor in good health, enrolled as a control in a pregnancy study.

In this sample, this clone turned up once. In nucleotides, the CDR3 is TGCGCCAGCAGCCCGGGGAGCGGGACTCAAGAGACCCAGTACTTC. As protein: CASSPGSGTQETQYF. This chain joins TRBV10-1 and TRBJ2-5, with 7 bases that match TRBD2. The CDR3 is made up of 15 amino acids. V was pared by 6 bases and J by 2 bases, with 9 bases of the junction left unmatched. Germline V gene sequence: CDR1 WNHNN, CDR2 SYGVQD (reference sequence).

This clone was detected once. The rearrangement uses TRBV7-9 and TRBJ2-2; tentatively, D is TRBD1 (5 bases). Looked up from germline, CDR1 is SEHNR and CDR2 is FQNEAQ (reference sequence). The length of the CDR3 is 17 residues. V lost 3 bases and J lost 2, with 16 bases in between. The CDR3 is CASSFVPQDRNTGELFF. The DNA for the CDR3 is TGTGCCAGCAGCTTCGTTCCCCAAGACAGAAACACCGGGGAGCTGTTTTTT.

J is TRBJ1-6 and V is TRBV6-6; 7 positions agree with TRBD1. The CDR3 consists of 13 residues. Germline CDR1 reads MNHNY; CDR2 reads SVGAGI (reference sequence). J gave up 10 bases and V 7 bases, and 7 bases lay outside the gene matches. CDR3 amino acids: CASTQGSDSPLHF. The CDR3 DNA follows: TGTGCCAGCACACAGGGGTCCGACTCACCCCTCCACTTT.

The chain combines TRBV4-1 with TRBJ2-5; 14 bases line up with TRBD2. This CDR3 spans 20 amino acids. Germline CDR1 MGHRA, CDR2 YSYEKL. V shed 3 bases and J 0 bases; nucleotides not matched to a gene: 12. CDR3: CASSQSGLAGVVRYQETQYF. In DNA, the CDR3 is TGCGCCAGCAGCCAGTCGGGACTAGCGGGGGTGGTGCGTTACCAAGAGACCCAGTACTTC.

The chain links TRBV5-6 to TRBJ1-1; possible D gene TRBD1, 5 bases. CDR3 size: 15 residues. The germline V gene encodes CDR1 SGHDT and CDR2 YYEEEE. Trimming removed 1 base at V and 7 bases at J, with 17 bases between. For the CDR3, the DNA is TGTGCCAGCAGCTTGCAAGGGGTCCCCGATCGTGAAGCTTTCTTT. Amino acid sequence: CASSLQGVPDREAFF.

The chain joins TRBV30 to TRBJ2-3; D perhaps matches TRBD2 (5 bases). The CDR3 is 14 amino acids. Trimming stripped 3 bases from V and 1 base from J, with 11 bases between. In germline, CDR1 is GTSNPN, CDR2 SVGIG (reference sequence). The CDR3, as DNA: TGTGCCTGGAGGACACCGCGGGGCACAGATACGCAGTATTTT. Translating it yields CAWRTPRGTDTQYF.

J is TRBJ1-5 and V is TRBV7-6; 8 nucleotides align to TRBD1. The germline gives CDR1 SGHVS, CDR2 FNYEAQ. Trimming took 4 bases from V and 6 from J; bases not matched to a gene: 8. This CDR3 region has 15 residues. The CDR3 region is CASSSSTGEGQPQHF. The CDR3 region has the DNA TGTGCCAGCAGCTCCTCGACAGGGGAGGGTCAGCCCCAGCATTTT.

The chain links TRBV30 to TRBJ1-5; unclear D gene. Germline-derived CDR1 and CDR2 are GTSNPN and SVGIG (reference sequence). The CDR3 covers 13 residues. The germline V and J ends were trimmed by 2 bases and 2 bases, with 7 bases remaining between them. CDR3 residues: CAWSSAGNQPQHF. The CDR3 DNA reads TGTGCCTGGAGTTCCGCAGGCAATCAGCCCCAGCATTTT.

This chain links TRBV19 with TRBJ2-7; 11 nucleotides align to TRBD1. Germline V gives CDR1 LNHDA, CDR2 SQIVND (reference sequence). The CDR3 covers 15 residues. Unmatched junction bases numbered 6, after V lost 3 bases and J lost 5 bases. In nucleotides, the CDR3 is TGTGCCAGTAGTATTTATCGGGACAGGGGGAACGAGCAGTACTTC. Translated: CASSIYRDRGNEQYF.